This T cell receptor beta chain was sequenced in a study of blood T cell repertoires in COVID-19. Study in general: Both acute and convalescent COVID-19 samples were obtained from the United States, Italy and Spain.

CDR1 is MDHEN, CDR2 SYDVKM, per germline. The ends were cut back, 6 bases at V and 2 bases at J, with 4 bases in the middle. The CDR3 covers 11 residues. The repertoire was sequenced with immunoSEQ multiplex PCR; TCRdb's copy has only in-frame clones and lacks some. The sample lists approximately 200,000 clones, roughly 84% seen once, with about 10% in the top ten. Sequencing used peripheral blood. This TCR derives from a woman of 80 years or more with COVID-19, enrolled during active disease. J is TRBJ1-1 and V is TRBV28, with no clear D. As DNA, the CDR3 is TGTGCCAGCAGCAGAAACACTGAAGCTTTCTTT. This translates into CASSRNTEAFF.